The clone carrying this T cell receptor beta chain occurred a few times. Its antigen is unknown. The V gene's germline CDR1 is LGHNA and CDR2 YSLEER. CDR3 length equals 14 residues. V dropped 0 bases and J dropped 4 bases, with 7 bases sitting between them. The sample is drawn from a study of T cells after yellow fever vaccination. General observations from the study: Booster sampling recovered most clones from primary vaccination (approximately 97% CD4, 88% CD8).

TCRdb re-called the 5' RACE reads through MiXCR, storing one row per CDR3 protein. This sample carries under 600,000 distinct CDR3 sequences, 21% of them seen once, and the ten largest clones take around 17%. This material consisted of PBMCs, taken about 20 days after the first yellow fever vaccination. The receptor's source is a man in his late teens or twenties who received the YFV17D yellow fever vaccine. This chain joins TRBV4-3 and TRBJ1-3; D is unclear. The CDR3 sequence: CASSQDHQGNTIYF. Here the CDR3 DNA reads TGCGCCAGCAGCCAAGATCATCAAGGAAACACCATATATTTT.